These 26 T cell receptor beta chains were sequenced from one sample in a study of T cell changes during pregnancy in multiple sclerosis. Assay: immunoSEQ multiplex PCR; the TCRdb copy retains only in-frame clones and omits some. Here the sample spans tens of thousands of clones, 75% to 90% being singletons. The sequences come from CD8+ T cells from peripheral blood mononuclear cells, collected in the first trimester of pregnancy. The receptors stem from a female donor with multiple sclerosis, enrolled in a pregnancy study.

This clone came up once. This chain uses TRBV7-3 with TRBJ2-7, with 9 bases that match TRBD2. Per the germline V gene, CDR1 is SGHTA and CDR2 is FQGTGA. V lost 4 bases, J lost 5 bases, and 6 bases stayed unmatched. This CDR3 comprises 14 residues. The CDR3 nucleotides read TGTGCCAGCAGCTATGGGACTAGCCCCCACGAGCAGTACTTC. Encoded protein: CASSYGTSPHEQYF.

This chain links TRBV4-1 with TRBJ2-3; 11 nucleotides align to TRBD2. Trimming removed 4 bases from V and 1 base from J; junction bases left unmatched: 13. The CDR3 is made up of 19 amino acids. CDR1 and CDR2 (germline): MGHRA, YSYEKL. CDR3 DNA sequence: TGCGCCAGCAGCCTGCAGGACGGCGGACTAGCGGGTCGCACAGATACGCAGTATTTT. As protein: CASSLQDGGLAGRTDTQYF.

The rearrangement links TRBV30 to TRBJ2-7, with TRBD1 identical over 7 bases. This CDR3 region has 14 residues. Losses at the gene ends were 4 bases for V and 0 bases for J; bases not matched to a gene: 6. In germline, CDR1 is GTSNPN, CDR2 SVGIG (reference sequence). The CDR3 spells CAWMFRGSSYEQYF. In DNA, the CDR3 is TGTGCCTGGATGTTCAGGGGGAGCTCCTACGAGCAGTACTTC. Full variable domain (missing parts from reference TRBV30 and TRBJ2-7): SQTIHQWPATLVQPVGSPLSLECTVEGTSNPNLYWYRQAAGRGLQLLFYSVGIGQISSEVPQNLSASRPQDRQFILSSKKLLLSDSGFYLCAWMFRGSSYEQYFGPGTRLTVT.

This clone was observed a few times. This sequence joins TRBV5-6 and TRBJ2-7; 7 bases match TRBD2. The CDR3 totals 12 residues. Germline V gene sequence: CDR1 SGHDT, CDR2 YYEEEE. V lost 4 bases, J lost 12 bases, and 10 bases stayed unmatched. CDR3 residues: CASSRGGGGRYF. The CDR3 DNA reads TGTGCCAGCAGCCGTGGCGGGGGAGGTCGGTACTTC.

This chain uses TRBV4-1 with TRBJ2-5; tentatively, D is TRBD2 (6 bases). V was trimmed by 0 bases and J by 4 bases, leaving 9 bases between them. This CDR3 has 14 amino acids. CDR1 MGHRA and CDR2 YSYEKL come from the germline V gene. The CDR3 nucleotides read TGCGCCAGCAGCCAAGAATGGCGGGGAGAGACCCAGTACTTC. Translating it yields CASSQEWRGETQYF.

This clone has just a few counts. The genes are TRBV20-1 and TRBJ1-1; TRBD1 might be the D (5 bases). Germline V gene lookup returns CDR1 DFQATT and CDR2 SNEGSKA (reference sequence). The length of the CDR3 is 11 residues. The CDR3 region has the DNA TGCAGGGCTCCAGGGCAACTTGAAGCTTTCTTT. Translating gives CRAPGQLEAFF.

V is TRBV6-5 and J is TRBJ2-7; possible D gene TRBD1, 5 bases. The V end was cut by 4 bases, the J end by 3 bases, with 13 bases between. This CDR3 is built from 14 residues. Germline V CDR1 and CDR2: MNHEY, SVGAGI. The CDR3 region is CASSSAGADYEQYF. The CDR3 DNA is TGTGCCAGCAGTTCTGCTGGGGCGGACTACGAGCAGTACTTC.

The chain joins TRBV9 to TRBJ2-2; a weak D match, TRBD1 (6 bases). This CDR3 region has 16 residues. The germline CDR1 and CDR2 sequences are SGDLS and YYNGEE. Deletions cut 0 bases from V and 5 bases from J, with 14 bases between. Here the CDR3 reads CASSVGLDRPTGELFF. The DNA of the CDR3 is TGTGCCAGCAGCGTAGGTCTGGACAGACCTACCGGGGAGCTGTTTTTT.

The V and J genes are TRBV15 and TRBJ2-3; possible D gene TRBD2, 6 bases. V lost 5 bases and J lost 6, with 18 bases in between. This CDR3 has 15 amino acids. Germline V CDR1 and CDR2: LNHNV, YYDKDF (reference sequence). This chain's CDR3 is CATSPGGVATDTQYF. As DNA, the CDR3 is TGTGCCACCAGCCCAGGCGGGGTCGCTACGGATACGCAGTATTTT.

The CDR3 sequence: CAISGTTGSYEQYF. The DNA for the CDR3 is TGTGCCATCAGTGGTACAACAGGGTCCTACGAGCAGTACTTC. The chain combines TRBV10-3 with TRBJ2-7, with a possible D match to TRBD1 (6 bases). Germline V lookup: CDR1 ENHRY, CDR2 SYGVKD. The V gene lost 4 bases and the J gene lost 1 base, with 11 bases spanning the gap. The CDR3 totals 14 residues.

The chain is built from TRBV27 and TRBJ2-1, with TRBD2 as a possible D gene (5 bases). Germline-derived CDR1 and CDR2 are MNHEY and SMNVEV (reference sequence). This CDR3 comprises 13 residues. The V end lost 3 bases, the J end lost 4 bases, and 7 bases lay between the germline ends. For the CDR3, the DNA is TGTGCCAGCAGTTTGGGAGTATACAATGAGCAGTTCTTC. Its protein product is CASSLGVYNEQFF.

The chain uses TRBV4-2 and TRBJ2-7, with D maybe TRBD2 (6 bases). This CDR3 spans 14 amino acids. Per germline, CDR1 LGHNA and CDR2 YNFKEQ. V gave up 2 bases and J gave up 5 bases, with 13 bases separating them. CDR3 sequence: CASSQFPGEDEQYF. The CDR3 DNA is TGTGCCAGCAGCCAATTCCCGGGAGAGGACGAGCAGTACTTC.

CDR3 DNA sequence: TGTGCCAGAAGCCTTACCGGGACTAGCCTTTATTACAATGAGCAGTTCTTC. It specifies CARSLTGTSLYYNEQFF. This rearrangement joins TRBV5-3 to TRBJ2-1; 9 bases match TRBD2. TRBV5-3 is annotated as an ORF whose role is uncertain. This CDR3 comprises 17 residues. V gave up 4 bases and J gave up 4 bases; unmatched junction bases: 12.

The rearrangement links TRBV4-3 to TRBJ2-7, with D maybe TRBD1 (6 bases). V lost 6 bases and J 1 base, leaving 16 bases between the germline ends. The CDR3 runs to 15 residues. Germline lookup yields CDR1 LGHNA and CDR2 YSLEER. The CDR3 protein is CASRKWDTESYEQYF. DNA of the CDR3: TGCGCCAGCAGAAAATGGGACACTGAATCCTACGAGCAGTACTTC.

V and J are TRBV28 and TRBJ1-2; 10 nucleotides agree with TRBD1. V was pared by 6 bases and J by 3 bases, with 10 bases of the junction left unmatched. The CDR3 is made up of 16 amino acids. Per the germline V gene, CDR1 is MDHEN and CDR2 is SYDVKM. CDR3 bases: TGTGCCAGCAGCTTGTGGGACAGGGGCGGGGACTATGGCTACACCTTC. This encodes CASSLWDRGGDYGYTF.

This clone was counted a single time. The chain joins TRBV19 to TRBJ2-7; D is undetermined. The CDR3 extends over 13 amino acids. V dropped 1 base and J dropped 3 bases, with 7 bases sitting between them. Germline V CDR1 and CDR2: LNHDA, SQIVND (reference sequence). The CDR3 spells CASSIGHNYEQYF. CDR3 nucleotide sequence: TGTGCCAGTAGTATAGGGCATAACTACGAGCAGTACTTC.

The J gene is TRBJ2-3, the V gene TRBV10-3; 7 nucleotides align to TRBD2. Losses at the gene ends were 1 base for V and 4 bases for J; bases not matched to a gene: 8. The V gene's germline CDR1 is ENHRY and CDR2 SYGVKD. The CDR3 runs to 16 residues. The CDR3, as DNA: TGTGCCATCAGTGAGTTTGTAGCGGGCCCGTCAGATACGCAGTATTTT. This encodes CAISEFVAGPSDTQYF.

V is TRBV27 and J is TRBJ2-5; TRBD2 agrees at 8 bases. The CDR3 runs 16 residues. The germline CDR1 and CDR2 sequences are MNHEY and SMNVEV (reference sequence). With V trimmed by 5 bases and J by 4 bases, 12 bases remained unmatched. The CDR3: CASSPGLGGRIETQYF. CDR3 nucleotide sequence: TGTGCCAGCAGTCCCGGACTGGGCGGGAGGATAGAGACCCAGTACTTC.

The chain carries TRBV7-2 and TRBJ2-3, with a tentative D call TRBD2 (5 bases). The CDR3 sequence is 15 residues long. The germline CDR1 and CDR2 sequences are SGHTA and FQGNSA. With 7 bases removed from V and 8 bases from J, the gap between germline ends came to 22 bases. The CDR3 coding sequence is TGTGCCAGCAAACTAGGCGGGCTAGCTGGCACTACGCAGTATTTT. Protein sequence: CASKLGGLAGTTQYF.

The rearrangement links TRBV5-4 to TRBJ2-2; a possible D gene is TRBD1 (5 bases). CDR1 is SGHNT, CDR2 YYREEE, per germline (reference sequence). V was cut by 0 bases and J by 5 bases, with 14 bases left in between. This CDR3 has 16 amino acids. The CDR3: CASSLGLQGVTGELFF. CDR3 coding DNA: TGTGCCAGCAGCTTGGGTCTCCAGGGTGTGACCGGGGAGCTGTTTTTT.

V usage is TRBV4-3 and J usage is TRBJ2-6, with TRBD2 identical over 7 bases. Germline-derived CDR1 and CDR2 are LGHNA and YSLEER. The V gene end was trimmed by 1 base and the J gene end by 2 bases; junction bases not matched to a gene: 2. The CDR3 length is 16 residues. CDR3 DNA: TGCGCCAGCAGCCAAGGGGAGGGAACTGGGGCCAACGTCCTGACTTTC. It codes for CASSQGEGTGANVLTF.

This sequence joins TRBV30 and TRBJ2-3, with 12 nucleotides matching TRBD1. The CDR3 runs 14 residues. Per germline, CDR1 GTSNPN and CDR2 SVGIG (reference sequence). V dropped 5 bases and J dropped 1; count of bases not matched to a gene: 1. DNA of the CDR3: TGTGCCTGGGGGACAGGGGGCGGCACAGATACGCAGTATTTT. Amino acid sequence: CAWGTGGGTDTQYF.

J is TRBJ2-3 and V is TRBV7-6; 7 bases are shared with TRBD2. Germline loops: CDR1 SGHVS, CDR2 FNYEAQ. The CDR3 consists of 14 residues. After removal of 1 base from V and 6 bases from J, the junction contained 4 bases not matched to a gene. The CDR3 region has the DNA TGTGCCAGCAGCTTAGTGGGGACTACTGATACGCAGTATTTT. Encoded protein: CASSLVGTTDTQYF.

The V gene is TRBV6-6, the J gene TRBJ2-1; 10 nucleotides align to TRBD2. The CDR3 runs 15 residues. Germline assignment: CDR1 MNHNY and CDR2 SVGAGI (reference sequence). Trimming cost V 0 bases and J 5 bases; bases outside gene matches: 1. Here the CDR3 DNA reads TGTGCCAGCAGTTACTCGCTAGCGGGAGACAATGAGCAGTTCTTC. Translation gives CASSYSLAGDNEQFF.

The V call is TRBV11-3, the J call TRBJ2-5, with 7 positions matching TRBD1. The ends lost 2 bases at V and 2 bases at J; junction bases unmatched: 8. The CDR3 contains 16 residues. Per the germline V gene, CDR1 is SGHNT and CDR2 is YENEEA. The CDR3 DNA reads TGTGCCAGCAGCTTATTCCGGGACAGAGGACAAGAGACCCAGTACTTC. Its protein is CASSLFRDRGQETQYF.

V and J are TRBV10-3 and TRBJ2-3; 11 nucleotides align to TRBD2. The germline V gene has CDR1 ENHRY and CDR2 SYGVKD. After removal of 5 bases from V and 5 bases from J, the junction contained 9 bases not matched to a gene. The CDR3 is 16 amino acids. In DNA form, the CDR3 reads TGTGCCATCAGTCCTGGGACTAGCGGAATTTTAGATACGCAGTATTTT. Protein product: CAISPGTSGILDTQYF.